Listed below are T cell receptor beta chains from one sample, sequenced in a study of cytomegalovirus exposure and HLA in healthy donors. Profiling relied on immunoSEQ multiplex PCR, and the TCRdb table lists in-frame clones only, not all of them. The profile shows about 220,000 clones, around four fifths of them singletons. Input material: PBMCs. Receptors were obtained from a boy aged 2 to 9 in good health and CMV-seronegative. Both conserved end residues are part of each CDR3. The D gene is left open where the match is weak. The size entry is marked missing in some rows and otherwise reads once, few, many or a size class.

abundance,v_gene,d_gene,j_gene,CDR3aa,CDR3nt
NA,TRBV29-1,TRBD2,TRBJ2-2,CSVEDLAGSTGELFF,TGCAGCGTTGAGGACCTAGCGGGCAGCACCGGGGAGCTGTTTTTT
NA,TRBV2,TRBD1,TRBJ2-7,CARGDRDSSYEQYF,TGTGCCAGGGGAGACCGGGACAGCTCCTACGAGCAGTACTTC
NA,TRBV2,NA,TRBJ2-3,CASMQRETGDTQYF,TGTGCCAGCATGCAGAGGGAGACAGGAGATACGCAGTATTTT
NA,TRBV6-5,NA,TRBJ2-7,CASSFRGSYEQYF,TGTGCCAGCAGCTTTAGAGGCTCCTACGAGCAGTACTTC
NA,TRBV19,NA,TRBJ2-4,CASSIHPRGTKNIQYF,TGTGCCAGTAGTATACATCCTCGGGGAACCAAAAACATTCAGTACTTC
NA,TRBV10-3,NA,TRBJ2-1,CAISLGEHNEQFF,TGTGCCATCAGTCTCGGGGAGCACAATGAGCAGTTCTTC
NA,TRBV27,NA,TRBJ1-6,CASSLRGFNSPLHF,TGTGCCAGCAGTTTACGGGGTTTTAATTCACCCCTCCACTTT
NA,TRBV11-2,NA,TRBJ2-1,CASSSRGLGNEQFF,TGTGCCAGCAGCTCTCGGGGACTTGGCAATGAGCAGTTCTTC
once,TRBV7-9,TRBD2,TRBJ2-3,CASSSPASGFLAGDTQYF,TGTGCCAGCAGCTCCCCGGCTAGCGGATTTTTAGCAGGAGATACGCAGTATTTT
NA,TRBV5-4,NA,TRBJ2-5,CASSLPGIGEETQYF,TGTGCCAGCAGCTTGCCAGGGATCGGAGAAGAGACCCAGTACTTC
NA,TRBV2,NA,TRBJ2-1,CASSAGHTTDNEQFF,TGTGCCAGCAGTGCGGGACACACCACCGACAATGAGCAGTTCTTC
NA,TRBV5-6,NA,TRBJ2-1,CASSPGLPSHEQFF,TGTGCCAGCAGCCCGGGTCTCCCTTCCCATGAGCAGTTCTTC
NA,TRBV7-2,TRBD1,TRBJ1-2,CASSFVKGASGYTF,TGTGCCAGCAGCTTTGTGAAGGGGGCGAGTGGCTACACCTTC
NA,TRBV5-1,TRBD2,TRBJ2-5,CASSLDWEGETQYF,TGCGCCAGCAGCTTGGATTGGGAGGGGGAGACCCAGTACTTC
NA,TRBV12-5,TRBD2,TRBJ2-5,CASGEAGPHQETQYF,TGTGCTAGTGGGGAAGCGGGACCACACCAAGAGACCCAGTACTTC
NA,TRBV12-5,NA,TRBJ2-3,CASGSPGQITDTQYF,TGTGCTAGTGGTTCTCCGGGACAAATCACAGATACGCAGTATTTT
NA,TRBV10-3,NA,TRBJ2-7,CAISEGGVSDEQYF,TGTGCCATCAGTGAAGGAGGGGTTTCGGACGAGCAGTACTTC
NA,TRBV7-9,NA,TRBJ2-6,CSSSFRQANSGANVLTF,TGTTCCAGCAGCTTTAGGCAGGCTAACTCTGGGGCCAACGTCCTGACTTTC
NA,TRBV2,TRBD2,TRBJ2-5,CASRGLAGVETQYF,TGTGCCAGCAGGGGACTAGCGGGAGTTGAGACCCAGTACTTC
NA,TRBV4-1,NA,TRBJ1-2,CASSQDEGDYGYTF,TGCGCCAGCAGCCAAGATGAGGGGGACTATGGCTACACCTTC
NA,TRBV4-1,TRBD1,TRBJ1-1,CASSQAGQGGTEAFF,TGCGCCAGCAGCCAGGCCGGACAGGGAGGGACTGAAGCTTTCTTT
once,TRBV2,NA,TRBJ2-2,CASRNRVQGLGELFF,TGTGCCAGCAGAAACAGGGTTCAGGGTCTCGGGGAGCTGTTTTTT
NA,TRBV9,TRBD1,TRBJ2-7,CASSPGTGVSYEQYF,TGTGCCAGCAGCCCAGGGACAGGGGTTTCCTACGAGCAGTACTTC
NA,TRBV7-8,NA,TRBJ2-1,CASTQYNEQFF,TGTGCCAGCACCCAGTACAATGAGCAGTTCTTC
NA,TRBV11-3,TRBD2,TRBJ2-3,CASSLEASGYLDTQYF,TGTGCCAGCAGCTTAGAGGCTAGCGGGTATTTGGATACGCAGTATTTT
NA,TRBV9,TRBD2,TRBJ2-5,CASSSGISGGETQYF,TGTGCCAGCAGCTCAGGGATAAGCGGGGGAGAGACCCAGTACTTC
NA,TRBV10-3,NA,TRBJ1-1,CAISVSADTEAFF,TGTGCCATCAGTGTCAGCGCGGACACTGAAGCTTTCTTT
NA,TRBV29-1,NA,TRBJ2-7,CSVVGGGGGVYEQYF,TGCAGCGTTGTAGGGGGTGGGGGAGGGGTCTACGAGCAGTACTTC
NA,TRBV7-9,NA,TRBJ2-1,CASSTSEDWPNTEQFF,TGTGCCAGCAGCACCTCCGAGGACTGGCCTAATACAGAGCAGTTCTTC
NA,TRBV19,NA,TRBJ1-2,CASSMEPYNYGYTF,TGTGCCAGTAGTATGGAGCCATACAACTATGGCTACACCTTC
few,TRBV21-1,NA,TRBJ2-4,CAGSTSGTGENIQYF,TGTGCCGGCTCTACCTCCGGGACAGGGGAAAACATTCAGTACTTC
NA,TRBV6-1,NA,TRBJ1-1,CASRFPRDTNTEAFF,TGTGCCAGCAGGTTTCCTCGGGACACGAACACTGAAGCTTTCTTT
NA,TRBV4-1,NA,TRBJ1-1,CASSQERLIMDWLGTEAFF,TGCGCCAGCAGCCAAGAACGGTTGATAATGGACTGGTTGGGGACTGAAGCTTTCTTT
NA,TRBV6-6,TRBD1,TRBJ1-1,CASSYSRQGGDTEAFF,TGTGCCAGCAGTTACTCCAGACAGGGGGGAGACACTGAAGCTTTCTTT
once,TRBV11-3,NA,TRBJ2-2,CASSPGWTGELFF,TGTGCCAGCAGCCCGGGTTGGACCGGGGAGCTGTTTTTT
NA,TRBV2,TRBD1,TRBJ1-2,CASSEEQGVSGYTF,TGTGCCAGCAGTGAGGAACAGGGGGTCTCCGGCTACACCTTC
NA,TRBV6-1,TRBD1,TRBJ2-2,CASSVDRAGELFF,TGTGCCAGCAGTGTTGACAGGGCCGGGGAGCTGTTTTTT
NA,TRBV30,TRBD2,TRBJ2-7,CARATSGAYSYEQYF,TGTGCCAGAGCAACTAGCGGGGCTTACTCCTACGAGCAGTACTTC
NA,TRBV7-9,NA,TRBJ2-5,CASSSLGGQYF,TGTGCCAGCAGCTCCCTCGGGGGCCAGTACTTC
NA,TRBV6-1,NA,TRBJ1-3,CASSEGGIPGNTIYF,TGTGCCAGCAGTGAAGGAGGAATCCCTGGAAACACCATATATTTT
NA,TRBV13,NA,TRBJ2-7,CASSLRQAVLYEQYF,TGTGCCAGCAGCTTAAGACAGGCGGTCCTTTACGAGCAGTACTTC
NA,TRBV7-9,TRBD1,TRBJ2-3,CASSSDRVMDTQYF,TGTGCCAGCAGCTCGGACAGGGTGATGGATACGCAGTATTTT
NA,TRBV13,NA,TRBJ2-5,CASSSTGNETQYF,TGTGCCAGCAGCTCGACTGGAAATGAGACCCAGTACTTC
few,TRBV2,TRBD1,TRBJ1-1,CASRTGQGRGTEAFF,TGTGCCAGCAGAACCGGACAGGGCCGGGGCACTGAAGCTTTCTTT
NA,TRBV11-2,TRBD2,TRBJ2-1,CASRPAGGPLYNEQFF,TGTGCCAGCAGGCCAGCGGGAGGGCCCCTTTACAATGAGCAGTTCTTC
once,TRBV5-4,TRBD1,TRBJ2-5,CASSFGQVRETQYF,TGTGCCAGCAGCTTCGGACAGGTTCGGGAGACCCAGTACTTC
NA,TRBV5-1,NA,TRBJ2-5,CASSLPGTEETQYF,TGCGCCAGCAGCTTGCCAGGGACTGAGGAGACCCAGTACTTC